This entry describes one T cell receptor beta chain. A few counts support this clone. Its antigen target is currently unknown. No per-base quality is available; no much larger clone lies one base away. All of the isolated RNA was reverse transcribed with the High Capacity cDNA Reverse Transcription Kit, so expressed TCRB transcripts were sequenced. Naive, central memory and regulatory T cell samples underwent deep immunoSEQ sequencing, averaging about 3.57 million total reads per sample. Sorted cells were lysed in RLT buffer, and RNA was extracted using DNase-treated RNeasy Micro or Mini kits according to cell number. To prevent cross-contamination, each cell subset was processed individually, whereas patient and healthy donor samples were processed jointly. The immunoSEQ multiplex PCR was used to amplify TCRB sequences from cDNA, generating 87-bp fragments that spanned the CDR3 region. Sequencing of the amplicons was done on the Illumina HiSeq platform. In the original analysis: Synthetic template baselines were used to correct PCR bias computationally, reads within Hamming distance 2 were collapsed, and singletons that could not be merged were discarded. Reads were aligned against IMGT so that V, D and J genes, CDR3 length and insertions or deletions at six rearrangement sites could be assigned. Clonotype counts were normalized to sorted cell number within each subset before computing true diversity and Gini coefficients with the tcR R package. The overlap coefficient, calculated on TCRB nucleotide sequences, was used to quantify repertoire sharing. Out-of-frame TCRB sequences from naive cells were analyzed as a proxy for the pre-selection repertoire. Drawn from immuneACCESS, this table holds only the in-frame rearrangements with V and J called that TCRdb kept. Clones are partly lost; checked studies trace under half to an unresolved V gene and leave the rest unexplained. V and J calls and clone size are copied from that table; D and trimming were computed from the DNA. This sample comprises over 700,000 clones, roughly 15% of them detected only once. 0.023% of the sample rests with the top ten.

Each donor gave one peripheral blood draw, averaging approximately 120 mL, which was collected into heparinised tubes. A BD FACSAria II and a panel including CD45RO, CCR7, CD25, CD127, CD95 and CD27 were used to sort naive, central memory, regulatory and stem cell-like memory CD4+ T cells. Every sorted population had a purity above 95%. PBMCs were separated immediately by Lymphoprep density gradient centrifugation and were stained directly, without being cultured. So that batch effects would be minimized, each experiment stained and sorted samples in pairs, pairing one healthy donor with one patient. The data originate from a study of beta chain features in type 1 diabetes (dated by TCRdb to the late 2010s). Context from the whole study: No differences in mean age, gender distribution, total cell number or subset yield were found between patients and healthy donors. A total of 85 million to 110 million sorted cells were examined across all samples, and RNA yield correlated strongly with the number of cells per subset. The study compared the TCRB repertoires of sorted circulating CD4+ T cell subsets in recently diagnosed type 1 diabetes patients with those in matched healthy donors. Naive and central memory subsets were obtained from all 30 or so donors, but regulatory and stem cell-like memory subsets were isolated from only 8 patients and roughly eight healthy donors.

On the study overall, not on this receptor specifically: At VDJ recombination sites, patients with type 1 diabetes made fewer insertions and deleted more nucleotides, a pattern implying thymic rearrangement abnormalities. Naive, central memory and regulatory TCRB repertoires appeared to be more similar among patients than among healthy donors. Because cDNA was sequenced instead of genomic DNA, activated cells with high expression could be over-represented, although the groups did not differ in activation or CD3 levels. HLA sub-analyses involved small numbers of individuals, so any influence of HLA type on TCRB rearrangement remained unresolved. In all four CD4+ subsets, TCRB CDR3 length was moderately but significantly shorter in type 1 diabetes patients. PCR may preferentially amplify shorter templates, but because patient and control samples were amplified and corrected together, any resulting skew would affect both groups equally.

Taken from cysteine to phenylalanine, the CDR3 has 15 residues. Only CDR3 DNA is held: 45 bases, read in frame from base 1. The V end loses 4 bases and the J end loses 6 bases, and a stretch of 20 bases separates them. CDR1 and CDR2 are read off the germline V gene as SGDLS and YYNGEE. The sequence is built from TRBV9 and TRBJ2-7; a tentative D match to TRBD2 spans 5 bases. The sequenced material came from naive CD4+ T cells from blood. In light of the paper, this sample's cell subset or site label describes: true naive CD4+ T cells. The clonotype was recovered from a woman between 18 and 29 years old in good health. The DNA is TGTGCCAGCAGCCCCCTACCGGAGGACCGGTTCGAGCAGTACTTC. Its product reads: CASSPLPEDRFEQYF. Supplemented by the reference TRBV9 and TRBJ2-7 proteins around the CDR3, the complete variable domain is DSGVTQTPKHLITATGQRVTLRCSPRSGDLSVYWYQQSLDQGLQFLIQYYNGEERAKGNILERFSAQQFPDLHSELNLSSLELGDSALYFCASSPLPEDRFEQYFGPGTRLTVT.